One sample yielded the 24 T cell receptor beta chains listed below, sequenced in a study of blood T cell repertoires in COVID-19 (dated by TCRdb to 2018 to 2021). Libraries were prepared through the immunoSEQ multiplex PCR assay. Imported from immuneACCESS, the table was reduced by TCRdb to in-frame sequences with V and J called. These copies leave out some clones; in studies compared against another copy, an unresolved V gene accounts for under half, and the cause of the remainder is not known. The sample table lists roughly 20,000 clones, more than 85% of them with a count of one. The ten most abundant clones make up 9.5% to 12% of the sample. The sequencing input was peripheral blood. These receptors were collected from a human donor in a cohort sampled during active COVID-19.

As for this clone: The sample contains more than one DNA sequence encoding this CDR3. V gene TRBV6-5 combines with J gene TRBJ2-1; tentatively, D is TRBD2 (5 bases). The V gene's germline CDR1 is MNHEY and CDR2 SVGAGI. The CDR3 consists of 15 residues. Trimming removed 2 bases at V and 4 bases at J, with 12 bases between. CDR3 in amino acids: CASSYGRAGYNEQFF. CDR3 DNA: TGTGCCAGCAGTTACGGGCGCGCGGGTTACAATGAGCAGTTCTTC.

J is TRBJ2-7 and V is TRBV27; possibly TRBD1 for D (5 bases). This CDR3 comprises 12 residues. The germline gives CDR1 MNHEY, CDR2 SMNVEV (reference sequence). Trimming removed 5 bases from V and 4 bases from J, with 9 bases in between. The CDR3 DNA reads as TGTGCCAGCAGTCCCTCAGGGTACGAGCAGTACTTC. Protein sequence: CASSPSGYEQYF.

This rearrangement joins TRBV11-2 to TRBJ2-1, with 12 bases that match TRBD2. CDR3 length: 16 amino acids. The J segment lost 4 bases and the V segment lost 1 base, leaving 2 bases of the junction unmatched. Per germline, CDR1 SGHAT and CDR2 FQNNGV. The CDR3 DNA reads as TGTGCCAGCAGCTTAGGGACTAGCGGGACTTACAATGAGCAGTTCTTC. This encodes CASSLGTSGTYNEQFF. The complete variable domain, with remaining parts taken from reference TRBV11-2 and TRBJ2-1, reads EAGVAQSPRYKIIEKRQSVAFWCNPISGHATLYWYQQILGQGPKLLIQFQNNGVVDDSQLPKDRFSAERLKGVDSTLKIQPAKLEDSAVYLCASSLGTSGTYNEQFFGPGTRLTVL.

This clone came up a few times. V usage is TRBV6-5 and J usage is TRBJ1-1; D may be TRBD1 (5 bases). Germline CDR1 MNHEY, CDR2 SVGAGI. The CDR3 sequence is 14 residues long. The ends were cut back, 6 bases at V and 1 base at J, with 12 bases in the middle. Here the CDR3 DNA reads TGTGCCAGCAGAAAAGTAGGGGAGAACACTGAAGCTTTCTTT. It codes for CASRKVGENTEAFF.

V and J are TRBV2 and TRBJ2-1; TRBD2 matches 11 bases. The junction had 6 bases not matched to a gene; V was cut back by 9 bases and J by 5 bases. Germline CDR1 is SNHLY and CDR2 is FYNNEI. CDR3 size: 14 residues. This CDR3 is CARTSGILDNEQFF. CDR3 nucleotides: TGTGCCAGGACTAGCGGGATCCTAGACAATGAGCAGTTCTTC.

Only one count was recorded for this clone. This chain uses TRBV21-1 with TRBJ2-6; TRBD2 is the table's D call, not checked against the DNA. TRBV21-1 corresponds to a pseudogene. The CDR3 is made up of 18 amino acids. CDR3 in DNA: TGTGCCAGCAGCCCCCGGGGGGCAGGGAGCCCTGGGGCCAACGTCCTGACTTTC. Protein sequence: CASSPRGAGSPGANVLTF.

The CDR3 loop is CASSPGTEGRYGYTF. The CDR3 nucleotides are TGTGCCAGTAGTCCCGGGACAGAGGGTCGGTATGGCTACACCTTC. The chain combines TRBV19 with TRBJ1-2, with 7 positions matching TRBD1. CDR1 LNHDA and CDR2 SQIVND come from the germline V gene (reference sequence). CDR3 length equals 15 residues. J was trimmed by 5 bases and V by 5 bases; bases with no gene match: 11.

The genes are TRBV6-5 and TRBJ2-1, with D possibly TRBD2 on 6 matching bases. The germline V and J ends were trimmed by 4 bases and 5 bases, with 12 bases remaining between them. CDR1 is MNHEY and CDR2 is SVGAGI in the germline V gene. The CDR3 totals 14 residues. CDR3 in amino acids: CASSSEEGNNEQFF. The CDR3, as DNA: TGTGCCAGCAGTTCCGAGGAGGGGAACAATGAGCAGTTCTTC.

The chain couples TRBV5-4 to TRBJ1-1; 9 nucleotides match TRBD1. The CDR3 runs to 16 residues. With V trimmed by 4 bases and J by 5 bases, 12 bases remained unmatched. Germline CDR1 is SGHNT and CDR2 is YYREEE (reference sequence). The CDR3 spells CASSPKQGAEGTEAFF. The DNA for the CDR3 is TGTGCCAGCAGCCCAAAACAGGGGGCGGAGGGTACTGAAGCTTTCTTT.

Comment on this clone: The sample holds other DNA sequences that translate to the same CDR3. The rearrangement uses TRBV6-2 or TRBV6-3 and TRBJ1-5, with unresolved D. Trimming took off 0 bases at V and 0 bases at J, with 6 bases between the two ends. The CDR3 is 15 amino acids. Germline CDR1 and CDR2: MNHEY and SVGEGT. The CDR3 DNA follows: TGTGCCAGCAGTTACTCCGGGTATAGCAATCAGCCCCAGCATTTT. Residues: CASSYSGYSNQPQHF.

The chain links TRBV29-1 to TRBJ1-2; 9 bases fit TRBD1. The CDR3 covers 14 residues. CDR1 SQVTM and CDR2 ANQGSEA come from the germline V gene. Trimming cost V 7 bases and J 6 bases; bases outside gene matches: 12. The CDR3 DNA sequence: TGCAGCGCCTACCTCCCGGGACAGGGTAATGGCTACACCTTC. It translates to CSAYLPGQGNGYTF.

This clone was detected only once. The V call is TRBV5-1, the J call TRBJ2-1, with TRBD1 identical over 9 bases. The CDR3 spans 16 residues. The germline gives CDR1 SGHRS, CDR2 YFSETQ. The trim removed 4 bases at V and 12 bases at J, leaving 17 bases unmatched. CDR3 sequence reads: CASSMDRQGGGLGQFF. DNA of the CDR3: TGCGCCAGCAGCATGGACCGACAGGGGGGTGGGTTGGGGCAGTTCTTC.

The gene calls are TRBV7-6 and TRBJ2-4, with 10 nucleotides matching TRBD2. The germline V gene encodes CDR1 SGHVS and CDR2 FNYEAQ. This CDR3 region has 21 residues. With V trimmed by 0 bases and J by 1 base, 15 bases remained unmatched. DNA of the CDR3: TGTGCCAGCAGCTTAGCGGAGACTAGCGGGTCCGAATCCGGTGCCAAAAACATTCAGTACTTC. Its protein is CASSLAETSGSESGAKNIQYF. The full variable domain, with the rest looked up from reference TRBV7-6 and TRBJ2-4, is GAGVSQSPRYKVTKRGQDVALRCDPISGHVSLYWYRQALGQGPEFLTYFNYEAQQDKSGLPNDRFSAERPEGSISTLTIQRTEQRDSAMYRCASSLAETSGSESGAKNIQYFGAGTRLSVL.

V is TRBV28 and J is TRBJ1-1; 7 positions match TRBD1. The germline CDR1 and CDR2 sequences are MDHEN and SYDVKM. The CDR3 is 12 residues long. Unmatched junction bases numbered 4, after V lost 3 bases and J lost 9 bases. CDR3: CASSFSTGKAFF. The CDR3 coding sequence is TGTGCCAGCAGTTTCTCGACAGGGAAAGCTTTCTTT.

V gene TRBV5-5 combines with J gene TRBJ2-3, with 9 positions matching TRBD2. The CDR3 is 17 residues long. CDR1 is SGHKS and CDR2 is YYEKEE in the germline V gene (reference sequence). Losses at the gene ends were 0 bases for V and 3 bases for J; bases not matched to a gene: 8. In nucleotides, the CDR3 is TGTGCCAGCAGCTTGGCCCCAGCGGGAGGTGGTACAGATACGCAGTATTTT. Residues: CASSLAPAGGGTDTQYF. Using reference TRBV5-5 and TRBJ2-3 for the parts outside the CDR3, the full variable domain is DAGVTQSPTHLIKTRGQQVTLRCSPISGHKSVSWYQQVLGQGPQFIFQYYEKEERGRGNFPDRFSARQFPNYSSELNVNALLLGDSALYLCASSLAPAGGGTDTQYFGPGTRLTVL.

Only one count was recorded for this clone. This sequence joins TRBV2 and TRBJ1-5; 7 bases agree with TRBD1. The CDR3 has 13 residues. Germline-derived CDR1 and CDR2 are SNHLY and FYNNEI. The V gene end was trimmed by 4 bases and the J gene end by 7 bases; junction bases not matched to a gene: 4. The CDR3 sequence: CASSGTGRQPQHF. The CDR3 DNA sequence: TGTGCCAGCAGTGGGACAGGTCGACAGCCCCAGCATTTT.

The chain couples TRBV6-6 to TRBJ1-1; D is uncertain. The CDR3 totals 14 residues. CDR1 and CDR2 from the germline V gene are MNHNY and SVGAGI (reference sequence). The V end lost 6 bases, the J end lost 1 base, and 12 bases lay between the germline ends. CDR3 coding DNA: TGTGCCAGCAGCTACCAGGAGGAGAACACTGAAGCTTTCTTT. As protein: CASSYQEENTEAFF.

The gene calls are TRBV5-1 and TRBJ2-5; TRBD1 matches at 9 bases. The V segment lost 5 bases and the J segment 4 bases; nucleotides outside the gene matches: 3. CDR3 length equals 13 residues. Germline CDR1 and CDR2: SGHRS and YFSETQ. The CDR3 protein is CASRGQGRETQYF. CDR3 nucleotide sequence: TGCGCCAGCAGAGGACAGGGGCGAGAGACCCAGTACTTC.

The chain couples TRBV6-6 to TRBJ2-5; 7 nucleotides align to TRBD1. The CDR3 extends over 15 amino acids. V dropped 6 bases and J dropped 4; count of bases not matched to a gene: 11. Germline V gene sequence: CDR1 MNHNY, CDR2 SVGAGI (reference sequence). The DNA for the CDR3 is TGTGCCAGCAGCGAGCAACAGGGGTATCCAGAGACCCAGTACTTC. Its translation is CASSEQQGYPETQYF.

The chain carries TRBV10-3 and TRBJ2-7; 9 bases align to TRBD1. The CDR3 has 16 residues. V was clipped by 2 bases and J by 6 bases; unmatched bases: 11. Looked up from germline, CDR1 is ENHRY and CDR2 is SYGVKD. The CDR3 bases are TGTGCCATCAGTGAGCCGACCGGGACAGGGATGGGCGAGCAGTACTTC. Protein product: CAISEPTGTGMGEQYF.

J is TRBJ2-6 and V is TRBV27; a possible D gene is TRBD1 (6 bases). With 6 bases removed from V and 2 bases from J, the gap between germline ends came to 17 bases. This CDR3 region has 17 residues. CDR1 is MNHEY, CDR2 SMNVEV, per germline (reference sequence). This CDR3 is CASSRGRIPPGANVLTF. DNA for the CDR3: TGTGCCAGCAGCAGGGGACGCATACCTCCTGGGGCCAACGTCCTGACTTTC. The full variable domain, in which reference TRBV27 and TRBJ2-6 provide the parts outside the CDR3, is EAQVTQNPRYLITVTGKKLTVTCSQNMNHEYMSWYRQDPGLGLRQIYYSMNVEVTDKGDVPEGYKVSRKEKRNFPLILESPSPNQTSLYFCASSRGRIPPGANVLTFGAGSRLTVL.

This clone was found a few times. The chain uses TRBV19 and TRBJ2-7; D possibly corresponds to TRBD2 (6 bases). The CDR3 contains 16 residues. CDR1 is LNHDA, CDR2 SQIVND, per germline (reference sequence). Trimming stripped 6 bases from V and 1 base from J, with 19 bases between. In DNA form, the CDR3 reads TGTGCCAGTAGCCCGTTCGGGCAGGCGGGGTCCTACGAGCAGTACTTC. Translated: CASSPFGQAGSYEQYF.

V is TRBV6-2 or TRBV6-3 and J is TRBJ2-5, with TRBD2 as a possible D gene (5 bases). This CDR3 spans 15 amino acids. The V end lost 7 bases, the J end lost 1 base, and 16 bases lay between the germline ends. The germline V gene has CDR1 MNHEY and CDR2 SVGEGT. CDR3 nucleotides: TGTGCCAGCATCCCCCGGGGTTGGCCCCAAGAGACCCAGTACTTC. Translated: CASIPRGWPQETQYF.

This sequence joins TRBV29-1 and TRBJ2-2, with 7 bases lining up with TRBD2. The V segment lost 5 bases and the J segment 4 bases; nucleotides outside the gene matches: 4. CDR1 is SQVTM and CDR2 is ANQGSEA in the germline V gene. This CDR3 has 13 residues. The CDR3: CSVREEGTGELFF. The CDR3 DNA reads as TGCAGCGTTCGGGAGGAGGGCACCGGGGAGCTGTTTTTT.